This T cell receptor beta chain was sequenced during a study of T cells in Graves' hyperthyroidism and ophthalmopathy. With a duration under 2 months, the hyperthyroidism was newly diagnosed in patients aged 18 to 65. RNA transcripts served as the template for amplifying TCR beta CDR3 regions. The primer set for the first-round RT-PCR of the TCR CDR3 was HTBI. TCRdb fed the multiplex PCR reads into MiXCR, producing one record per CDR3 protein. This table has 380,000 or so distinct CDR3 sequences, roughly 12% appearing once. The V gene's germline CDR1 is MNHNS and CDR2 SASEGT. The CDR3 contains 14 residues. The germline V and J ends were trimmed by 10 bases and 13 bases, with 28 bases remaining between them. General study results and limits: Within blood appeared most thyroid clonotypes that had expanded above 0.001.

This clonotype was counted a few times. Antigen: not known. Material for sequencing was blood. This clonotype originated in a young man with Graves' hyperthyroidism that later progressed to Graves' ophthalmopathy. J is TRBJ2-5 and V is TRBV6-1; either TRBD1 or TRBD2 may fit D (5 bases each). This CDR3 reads CATLGFGTAAMGYF. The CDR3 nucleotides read TGTGCCACCCTGGGGTTCGGGACCGCGGCGATGGGGTACTTC.